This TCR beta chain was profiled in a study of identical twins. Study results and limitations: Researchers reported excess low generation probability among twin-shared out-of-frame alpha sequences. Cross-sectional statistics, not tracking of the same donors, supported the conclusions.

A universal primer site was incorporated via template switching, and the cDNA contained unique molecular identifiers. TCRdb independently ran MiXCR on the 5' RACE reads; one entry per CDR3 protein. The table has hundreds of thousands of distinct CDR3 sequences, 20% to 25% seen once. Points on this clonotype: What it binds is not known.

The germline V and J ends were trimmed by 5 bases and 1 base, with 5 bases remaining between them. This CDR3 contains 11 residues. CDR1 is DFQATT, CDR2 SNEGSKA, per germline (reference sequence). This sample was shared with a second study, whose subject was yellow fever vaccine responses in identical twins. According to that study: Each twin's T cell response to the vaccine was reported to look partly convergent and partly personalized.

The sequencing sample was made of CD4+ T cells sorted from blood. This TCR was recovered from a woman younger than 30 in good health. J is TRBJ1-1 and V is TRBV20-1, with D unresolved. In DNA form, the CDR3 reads TGCAGTGCTCTACAGAACACTGAAGCTTTCTTT. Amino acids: CSALQNTEAFF.